Listed here are 27 T cell receptor beta chains from one sample, sequenced in a study of vaccination and CD4 T cells after COVID-19. The Oncomine TCR Beta short-read assay was applied to DNA of cultured CD4+ T cells. MiXCR, applied by TCRdb to the PCR reads, yields one record per CDR3 protein. The repertoire consists of roughly 15,000 distinct CDR3 sequences, with approximately 40% occurring once and the leading ten covering about 9.4%. For these TCRs, the target antigens are not known. Treatment defined: approximately 9-day PBMC culture with coronavirus spike peptide pools or control peptides (ViraFEST assay). The specimen was CD4+ T cells from blood, cultured in vitro. These receptors were taken from a human donor who had recovered from COVID-19.

The V call is TRBV20-1, the J call TRBJ2-1; 15 nucleotides align to TRBD2. J gave up 4 bases and V 6 bases, and 13 bases lay outside the gene matches. CDR3 size: 18 residues. CDR1 and CDR2 (germline): DFQATT, SNEGSKA (reference sequence). The CDR3 spells CSAPNPGTSGRRYNEQFF. The CDR3 DNA sequence: TGCAGTGCCCCCAACCCCGGGACTAGCGGGAGGCGGTACAATGAGCAGTTCTTC.

This clonotype showed up just once. This chain uses TRBV30 with TRBJ2-1; D not resolved. Germline V gene data show CDR1 as GTSNPN and CDR2 as SVGIG (reference sequence). This CDR3 has 15 residues. V was pared by 2 bases and J by 4 bases, with 15 bases between. CDR3 region: CAWSRKASPYNEQFF. CDR3 nucleotide sequence: TGTGCCTGGAGTCGGAAGGCGTCTCCTTACAATGAGCAGTTCTTC.

V and J are TRBV5-6 and TRBJ2-3; no reliable D call. Germline-derived CDR1 and CDR2 are SGHDT and YYEEEE. The CDR3 totals 15 residues. Trimming took 4 bases from V and 0 from J, leaving 12 bases between them. CDR3 residues: CASSTSLTSTDTQYF. The DNA for the CDR3 is TGTGCCAGCAGCACATCACTTACTAGCACAGATACGCAGTATTTT.

V is TRBV20-1 and J is TRBJ1-5; TRBD1 is a possible D gene (5 bases). Trimming stripped 0 bases from V and 7 bases from J, with 22 bases between. Per germline, CDR1 DFQATT and CDR2 SNEGSKA (reference sequence). The CDR3 loop spans 17 amino acids. CDR3 in DNA: TGCAGTGCTAGAGATTCGCGGGGAGGCAGGGTGAAACAGCCCCAGCATTTT. Translation: CSARDSRGGRVKQPQHF.

The chain uses TRBV29-1 and TRBJ1-2; 7 bases align to TRBD1. In germline, CDR1 is SQVTM, CDR2 ANQGSEA. The CDR3 has 14 amino acids. V was clipped by 6 bases and J by 2 bases; unmatched bases: 9. The CDR3 loop reads CSVGGMGQNYGYTF. In DNA, the CDR3 is TGCAGCGTCGGCGGTATGGGACAGAACTATGGCTACACCTTC.

CDR3 amino acids: CASSLQGQYHNEQFF. The CDR3 region has the DNA TGTGCCAGCAGCTTACAGGGACAATACCACAATGAGCAGTTCTTC. This sequence joins TRBV7-2 and TRBJ2-1, with D possibly matching TRBD1 (6 bases). In germline, CDR1 is SGHTA, CDR2 FQGNSA. The CDR3 contains 15 residues. V lost 2 bases, J lost 5 bases, and 13 bases lay in between.

By frequency in the sample, this clonotype is medium-sized. The rearrangement links TRBV6-1 to TRBJ1-2, with 10 bases aligning to TRBD1. The length of the CDR3 is 13 residues. After removal of 2 bases from V and 7 bases from J, the junction contained 1 base not matched to a gene. Germline V lookup: CDR1 MNHNS, CDR2 SASEGT. The CDR3 DNA is TGTGCCAGCAGTGAATGGGACAGGGGTGGCTACACCTTC. It encodes CASSEWDRGGYTF.

This clonotype was observed a handful of times. The V gene is TRBV19, the J gene TRBJ2-1; D unresolved. The CDR3 covers 15 residues. Germline values: CDR1 LNHDA, CDR2 SQIVND (reference sequence). V lost 3 bases and J lost 2, with 11 bases in between. CDR3 nucleotide sequence: TGTGCCAGTAGTATGGTGGGGAAGCCCTACAATGAGCAGTTCTTC. Protein product: CASSMVGKPYNEQFF. The complete variable domain, with remaining parts taken from reference TRBV19 and TRBJ2-1, reads DGGITQSPKYLFRKEGQNVTLSCEQNLNHDAMYWYRQDPGQGLRLIYYSQIVNDFQKGDIAEGYSVSREKKESFPLTVTSAQKNPTAFYLCASSMVGKPYNEQFFGPGTRLTVL.

The rearrangement uses TRBV28 and TRBJ2-7, with TRBD2 as a possible D gene (7 bases). Trimming pared 4 bases from V and 3 bases from J, leaving 16 bases between. The CDR3 contains 15 residues. Germline lookup yields CDR1 MDHEN and CDR2 SYDVKM. The CDR3 reads CASSSLVGGRYEQYF. The CDR3 DNA sequence: TGTGCCAGCAGTTCCTTGGTGGGGGGGCGCTACGAGCAGTACTTC.

The CDR3 region has the DNA TGCAGCGTGCATTCGGGGAGTGGCTACACCTTC. Protein sequence: CSVHSGSGYTF. J is TRBJ1-2 and V is TRBV29-1; D is unclear. The germline V gene encodes CDR1 SQVTM and CDR2 ANQGSEA. This CDR3 region has 11 residues. Trimming took off 6 bases at V and 7 bases at J, with 12 bases between the two ends.

This chain links TRBV5-4 with TRBJ2-5; 10 nucleotides align to TRBD1. The CDR3 runs to 14 residues. Looked up from germline, CDR1 is SGHNT and CDR2 is YYREEE (reference sequence). J was trimmed by 5 bases and V by 4 bases; bases with no gene match: 5. The CDR3 DNA is TGTGCCAGCAGCCGCCGGGGACAGGGGGAGACCCAGTACTTC. Encoded protein: CASSRRGQGETQYF.

This clonotype has just a few counts. V usage is TRBV7-9 and J usage is TRBJ1-1; possible D gene TRBD1, 5 bases. This CDR3 is 12 amino acids long. V lost 10 bases, J lost 2 bases, and 11 bases lay in between. Germline CDR1 reads SEHNR; CDR2 reads FQNEAQ (reference sequence). In DNA form, the CDR3 reads TGTGCCACGGGGGAGGCAAACACTGAAGCTTTCTTT. It codes for CATGEANTEAFF.

This clonotype has more than one count but fewer than ten. The chain couples TRBV20-1 to TRBJ2-3; TRBD2 is a possible D gene (6 bases). CDR3 length: 15 amino acids. Germline lookup yields CDR1 DFQATT and CDR2 SNEGSKA (reference sequence). V was trimmed by 5 bases and J by 0 bases, leaving 15 bases between them. CDR3 loop: CSARNLAYSTDTQYF. As DNA, the CDR3 is TGCAGTGCTCGAAACCTAGCGTACAGCACAGATACGCAGTATTTT.

This clonotype was seen a few times. This chain joins TRBV7-9 and TRBJ2-1, with 9 bases fitting TRBD2. This CDR3 comprises 15 residues. The V and J ends lost 0 bases and 8 bases, in that order; junction bases with no gene match: 5. Germline values: CDR1 SEHNR, CDR2 FQNEAQ (reference sequence). The CDR3 DNA is TGTGCCAGCAGCTTAGCAGCGGGAGGATCAGATGAGCAGTTCTTC. It codes for CASSLAAGGSDEQFF.

This clonotype was recorded a few times. Here the CDR3 reads CSARDRGQGDTGELFF. In DNA, the CDR3 is TGCAGTGCTAGAGATCGGGGCCAGGGAGACACCGGGGAGCTGTTTTTT. V and J are TRBV20-1 and TRBJ2-2, with D perhaps assigned TRBD1 or TRBD2 (5 bases each). Germline CDR1 and CDR2: DFQATT and SNEGSKA (reference sequence). The V end lost 0 bases, the J end lost 3 bases, and 14 bases lay between the germline ends. The CDR3 has 16 residues.

The V call is TRBV2, the J call TRBJ1-5, with a possible D match to TRBD1 (5 bases). The V gene lost 0 bases and the J gene lost 4 bases, with 13 bases spanning the gap. This CDR3 comprises 16 residues. The germline V gene has CDR1 SNHLY and CDR2 FYNNEI. This CDR3 is CASSEAETALNQPQHF. CDR3 DNA sequence: TGTGCCAGCAGTGAAGCGGAGACAGCTTTAAATCAGCCCCAGCATTTT.

The genes are TRBV5-1 and TRBJ1-2, with D tentatively TRBD1 (5 bases). This CDR3 region has 16 residues. Germline values: CDR1 SGHRS, CDR2 YFSETQ. Trimming shortened V by 4 bases and J by 3 bases, and 19 bases separated the two germline ends. CDR3 in DNA: TGCGCCAGCAGCGCCCGGGCCCAAGGGGACGACTATGGCTACACCTTC. The encoded protein is CASSARAQGDDYGYTF.

The chain is built from TRBV20-1 and TRBJ1-1, with 10 bases matching TRBD1. CDR1 is DFQATT, CDR2 SNEGSKA, per germline (reference sequence). This CDR3 region has 16 residues. J was trimmed by 3 bases and V by 0 bases; bases with no gene match: 7. CDR3 nucleotide sequence: TGCAGTGCTAGAGATCACCGACAGGGGGCGGACACTGAAGCTTTCTTT. Its protein product is CSARDHRQGADTEAFF.

This clonotype appeared once. A much larger clone differs by one base, so this may be a read error. The chain has TRBV6-1 and TRBJ2-2; no firm D call. In germline, CDR1 is MNHNS, CDR2 SASEGT. CDR3 length: 15 residues. CDR3 sequence (DNA): TGTGTCAGCAAAGTTGAGGCCCAGGCCACCGGGGAGCTGTTTTTT. This gives the protein CVSKVEAQATGELFF.

This clonotype was observed a handful of times. The chain joins TRBV11-2 to TRBJ2-7, with D maybe TRBD2 (5 bases). Germline V gene sequence: CDR1 SGHAT, CDR2 FQNNGV. The CDR3 loop spans 15 amino acids. The V end was cut by 2 bases, the J end by 2 bases, with 13 bases between. CDR3 amino acids: CASSLQAEVAYEQYF. Written as DNA, the CDR3 is TGTGCCAGCAGCTTACAAGCGGAGGTTGCCTACGAGCAGTACTTC.

The rearrangement joins TRBV19 to TRBJ2-4, with TRBD2 matching over 14 bases. Germline values: CDR1 LNHDA, CDR2 SQIVND (reference sequence). The CDR3 has 18 residues. J lost 0 bases, V lost 5 bases, and 6 bases had no gene match. This CDR3 reads CASSPTGLAGVAKNIQYF. CDR3 bases: TGTGCCAGTAGTCCAACGGGACTAGCGGGAGTAGCCAAAAACATTCAGTACTTC.

This sequence joins TRBV6-5 and TRBJ1-1; a weak D match, TRBD1 (6 bases). Deletions cut 0 bases from V and 7 bases from J, with 9 bases between. The CDR3 loop spans 13 amino acids. Germline assignment: CDR1 MNHEY and CDR2 SVGAGI. The CDR3: CASSYSGTIEAFF. The CDR3 region has the DNA TGTGCCAGCAGTTACTCTGGGACAATTGAAGCTTTCTTT.

V gene TRBV12-3 or TRBV12-4 combines with J gene TRBJ1-2; D perhaps matches TRBD1 (5 bases). The V end lost 6 bases, the J end lost 4 bases, and 18 bases lay between the germline ends. CDR3 length: 15 amino acids. CDR3 residues: CASRSDRGSVYGYTF. DNA for the CDR3: TGTGCCAGCAGATCCGATAGGGGTTCCGTCTATGGCTACACCTTC.

This chain uses TRBV5-4 with TRBJ2-1; D unresolved. Germline lookup yields CDR1 SGHNT and CDR2 YYREEE (reference sequence). The CDR3 consists of 15 residues. V dropped 4 bases and J dropped 5 bases, with 16 bases sitting between them. The CDR3 DNA follows: TGTGCCAGCAGCCCGATCCTTGGGGTAGACAATGAGCAGTTCTTC. Amino acid sequence: CASSPILGVDNEQFF.

The chain uses TRBV21-1 and TRBJ1-1; the DNA was not compared with TRBD1, the D call given in the table. TRBV21-1 corresponds to a pseudogene. The CDR3 spans 13 residues. DNA for the CDR3: TGTGCCAGACAGGGGGGGTGGAGCACTGAAGCTTTCTTT. It yields the protein CARQGGWSTEAFF.

This clonotype was seen only once. The DNA of the CDR3 is TGCGCCAGCAGCCCCGGGGGCCTAGGACTCGGGAACACCGGGGAGCTGTTTTTT. Encoded protein: CASSPGGLGLGNTGELFF. This chain links TRBV5-1 with TRBJ2-2; tentatively, D is TRBD1 or TRBD2 (6 bases each). Looked up from germline, CDR1 is SGHRS and CDR2 is YFSETQ. The CDR3 length is 18 residues. Trimming shortened V by 4 bases and J by 1 base, and 20 bases separated the two germline ends.

The V gene is TRBV6-5, the J gene TRBJ1-2, with a tentative D call TRBD1 (6 bases). Germline CDR1 MNHEY, CDR2 SVGAGI. V was cut by 0 bases and J by 3 bases, with 8 bases left in between. CDR3 length equals 14 residues. This CDR3 is CASSYSGQYYGYTF. DNA of the CDR3: TGTGCCAGCAGTTACTCCGGACAGTACTATGGCTACACCTTC.